This TCR beta chain was profiled in a study of beta chain features in type 1 diabetes. Study findings and constraints: Shorter TCRB CDR3s, moderately but significantly so, marked every one of the four CD4+ subsets in Type 1 diabetes patients.

On this clone itself: What it recognizes is unknown.

In germline, CDR1 is MNHNY, CDR2 SVGAGI (reference sequence). The CDR3 spans 10 residues. The V gene lost 8 bases and the J gene lost 7 bases, with 8 bases spanning the gap. The isolated RNA, all of it, was reverse transcribed, so expressed TCRB transcripts were what got sequenced. Libraries were prepared by immunoSEQ multiplex PCR; TCRdb keeps only in-frame clonotypes and omits some of them. Among 850,000 to 900,000 clones, 17% were seen once, and the ten largest hold around 0.02%. The specimen sequenced was naive CD4+ T cells from blood. This TCR was sampled from a woman aged 18-29 years in good health. V is TRBV6-6 and J is TRBJ1-2, with D uncertain. CDR3 amino acids: CASYKGGYTF. As DNA, the CDR3 is TGTGCCAGCTACAAGGGTGGCTACACCTTC.